These 30 T cell receptor beta chains originate from one sample sequenced in a study of CD8 T cells in ankylosing spondylitis. Notes on the study in general: About 8 highly homologous variants made up a TCR beta motif, and this motif appeared characteristic of ankylosing spondylitis blood.

A single record per CDR3 protein comes from TCRdb applying MiXCR to the 5' RACE reads. The data contain around 890,000 distinct CDR3 sequences, 10% to 15% of them singletons. These receptors have no identified antigens. The sample taken for sequencing was blood, either unsorted or a sorted T cell fraction (not recorded which). The receptor source for this set is a male donor with ankylosing spondylitis.

This chain connects TRBV6-2 or TRBV6-3 to TRBJ2-7, with D perhaps matching TRBD1 (6 bases). Germline V CDR1 and CDR2: MNHEY, SVGEGT. Trimming took off 6 bases at V and 3 bases at J, with 12 bases between the two ends. The CDR3 has 13 amino acids. CDR3 nucleotides: TGTGCCAGCAGCCGTGGACAGATCTACGAGCAGTACTTC. Amino acids: CASSRGQIYEQYF.

The V gene is TRBV7-9, the J gene TRBJ2-7; tentatively, D is TRBD2 (6 bases). The CDR3 has 13 amino acids. V dropped 3 bases and J dropped 8 bases, with 14 bases sitting between them. The germline gives CDR1 SEHNR, CDR2 FQNEAQ (reference sequence). CDR3 DNA sequence: TGTGCCAGCAGCTTCCGGGACTCCATGAAGCAGTACTTC. Protein: CASSFRDSMKQYF.

The sample holds a few counts of this clonotype. The chain links TRBV10-3 to TRBJ2-7, with TRBD1 as a possible D gene (6 bases). V was pared by 2 bases and J by 2 bases, with 7 bases between. CDR1 ENHRY and CDR2 SYGVKD come from the germline V gene. The CDR3 spans 13 residues. Here the CDR3 DNA reads TGTGCCATCAGTGAGCGGACAGCCTACGAGCAGTACTTC. Translated: CAISERTAYEQYF.

The chain is built from TRBV5-1 and TRBJ2-2, with TRBD1 matching over 9 bases. CDR3 length equals 16 residues. With V trimmed by 4 bases and J by 5 bases, 9 bases remained unmatched. Looked up from germline, CDR1 is SGHRS and CDR2 is YFSETQ. CDR3 bases: TGCGCCAGCAGCCCGGAGGGACAGGGACTTACCGGGGAGCTGTTTTTT. Amino acid sequence: CASSPEGQGLTGELFF.

In its sample, this clonotype was seen a few times. CDR3 amino acids: CASSSDLDSPLHF. The CDR3 DNA reads TGCGCCAGCAGCTCGGACTTGGATTCACCCCTCCACTTT. V usage is TRBV5-1 and J usage is TRBJ1-6; D uncertain. The germline CDR1 and CDR2 sequences are SGHRS and YFSETQ. V was clipped by 3 bases and J by 8 bases, with 9 bases between them. The CDR3 is 13 residues long.

This clonotype was observed at least ten times. The chain recombines TRBV7-9 with TRBJ2-3; D not resolved. V shed 1 base and J shed 4 bases, with 9 bases lying between them. Germline CDR1 and CDR2: SEHNR and FQNEAQ (reference sequence). The CDR3 totals 14 residues. CDR3 DNA: TGTGCCAGCAGCTTAGGGATACATGCAGATACGCAGTATTTT. Translation gives CASSLGIHADTQYF.

There are a few counts of this clonotype. V and J are TRBV2 and TRBJ2-7; a weak D match, TRBD2 (5 bases). This CDR3 is 12 amino acids long. V shed 7 bases and J shed 0 bases, with 7 bases lying between them. CDR1 is SNHLY and CDR2 is FYNNEI in the germline V gene. The CDR3 spells CASNGNSYEQYF. The CDR3 DNA follows: TGTGCCAGCAACGGGAACTCCTACGAGCAGTACTTC. Supplemented by reference TRBV2 and TRBJ2-7, the full variable domain reads EPEVTQTPSHQVTQMGQEVILRCVPISNHLYFYWYRQILGQKVEFLVSFYNNEISEKSEIFDDQFSVERPDGSNFTLKIRSTKLEDSAMYFCASNGNSYEQYFGPGTRLTVT.

This clonotype was seen only a few times. The DNA of the CDR3 is TGTGCCAGCAGCCGAAAGACAGGGTTAGGCAGTCAGCCCCAGCATTTT. It encodes CASSRKTGLGSQPQHF. The V call is TRBV7-2, the J call TRBJ1-5; 7 nucleotides align to TRBD1. V lost 5 bases and J lost 6; bases outside the gene matches: 13. The germline V gene encodes CDR1 SGHTA and CDR2 FQGNSA. CDR3 length: 16 residues.

The chain employs TRBV28 and TRBJ2-6; maybe TRBD2 (5 bases). V lost 3 bases to trimming and J lost 2 bases, with 8 bases between them. Germline lookup yields CDR1 MDHEN and CDR2 SYDVKM. CDR3 length: 15 residues. CDR3: CASSFERAGANVLTF. The CDR3 DNA reads as TGTGCCAGCAGTTTTGAGAGGGCTGGGGCCAACGTCCTGACTTTC.

V and J are TRBV28 and TRBJ2-7; tentative D call: TRBD1 (6 bases). The CDR3 runs to 13 residues. V was pared by 8 bases and J by 2 bases, with 13 bases between. The germline gives CDR1 MDHEN, CDR2 SYDVKM. CDR3 in DNA: TGTGCCAGCCTGGGGCCAGGGGCCTACGAGCAGTACTTC. Translating gives CASLGPGAYEQYF.

This chain links TRBV2 with TRBJ1-1, with D perhaps matching TRBD1 (6 bases). From germline, CDR1 is SNHLY and CDR2 FYNNEI. V gave up 4 bases and J gave up 0 bases, with 12 bases separating them. The CDR3 contains 15 residues. DNA of the CDR3: TGTGCCAGCAGTGGTAAGGGGACACTGAACACTGAAGCTTTCTTT. Translation gives CASSGKGTLNTEAFF.

This clonotype was observed a few times. V and J are TRBV6-6 and TRBJ2-2; D remains unclear. Trimming left V 2 bases short and J 7 bases short, with 5 bases between. Germline lookup yields CDR1 MNHNY and CDR2 SVGAGI (reference sequence). The CDR3 has 12 residues. The CDR3 nucleotides are TGTGCCAGCAGTTACGAGGACGGGGAGCTGTTTTTT. Amino acid sequence: CASSYEDGELFF.

This sequence joins TRBV28 and TRBJ2-1; 8 positions agree with TRBD2. Unmatched junction bases numbered 9, after V lost 4 bases and J lost 4 bases. The germline V gene has CDR1 MDHEN and CDR2 SYDVKM. The CDR3 totals 16 residues. For the CDR3, the DNA is TGTGCCAGCAGTTCGTTGGGCGGGGGGCGGTACAATGAGCAGTTCTTC. Its translation: CASSSLGGGRYNEQFF.

This clonotype was seen ten or more times. This chain joins TRBV7-9 and TRBJ2-1; TRBD2 matches at 13 bases. Germline V CDR1 and CDR2: SEHNR, FQNEAQ (reference sequence). CDR3 size: 17 residues. V lost 1 base, J lost 7 bases, and 7 bases stayed unmatched. The CDR3 region has the DNA TGTGCCAGCAGCTTAGGGGGACTAGCGGGAAAGAGGAATGAGCAGTTCTTC. It translates to CASSLGGLAGKRNEQFF.

This clonotype has just a few counts. The chain is built from TRBV5-1 and TRBJ1-1, with TRBD1 as a possible D gene (5 bases). Between the trimmed V and J ends, which lost 1 base and 11 bases, there was a span of 18 bases. The germline V gene encodes CDR1 SGHRS and CDR2 YFSETQ. This CDR3 is built from 14 residues. CDR3 protein: CASSLLSAGSLAFF. In DNA form, the CDR3 reads TGCGCCAGCAGCTTGTTATCGGCAGGGAGTTTGGCTTTCTTT.

The chain is built from TRBV5-1 and TRBJ2-1, with 10 bases fitting TRBD1. Losses at the gene ends were 4 bases for V and 6 bases for J; bases not matched to a gene: 10. Per the germline V gene, CDR1 is SGHRS and CDR2 is YFSETQ. There are 16 residues in the CDR3. The CDR3: CASSRSGQGWVNEQFF. The CDR3, as DNA: TGCGCCAGCAGCCGCTCGGGACAGGGGTGGGTCAATGAGCAGTTCTTC.

This clonotype was seen ten or more times. The V gene is TRBV7-2, the J gene TRBJ1-1; a weak D match, TRBD1 (5 bases). The CDR3 loop spans 15 amino acids. Germline CDR1 reads SGHTA; CDR2 reads FQGNSA. The ends were cut back, 4 bases at V and 4 bases at J, with 16 bases in the middle. In nucleotides, the CDR3 is TGTGCCAGCAGCTACCCAATGGGGGTAGGCACTGAAGCTTTCTTT. Translating it yields CASSYPMGVGTEAFF.

The sample holds many counts of this clonotype. The chain carries TRBV12-3 or TRBV12-4 and TRBJ1-1, with D tentatively TRBD1 (6 bases). With 5 bases removed from V and 6 bases from J, the gap between germline ends came to 16 bases. CDR3 length equals 14 residues. The CDR3 region has the DNA TGTGCCAGCAGTGCCCGAACAGGGCTTTCTGAAGCTTTCTTT. Protein sequence: CASSARTGLSEAFF.

Regarding this clonotype: The CDR3 end shows no conserved phenylalanine or tryptophan, and so a read error is likely. V usage is TRBV29-1 and J usage is TRBJ1-1; the D gene is possibly TRBD1 (5 bases). Trimming took off 4 bases at V and 3 bases at J, with 9 bases between the two ends. Looked up from germline, CDR1 is SQVTM and CDR2 is ANQGSEA. The CDR3 runs 12 residues. For the CDR3, the DNA is TGCAGCGTTGCCCGAGGGGACACTGAAGCTTTCCTT. It translates to CSVARGDTEAFL.

The chain links TRBV28 to TRBJ1-1; D may be TRBD1 (5 bases). The V and J ends lost 6 bases and 0 bases respectively, with 11 bases between them. The CDR3 runs to 14 residues. The germline V gene has CDR1 MDHEN and CDR2 SYDVKM. The CDR3: CASSSTAMNTEAFF. In nucleotides, the CDR3 is TGTGCCAGCAGCTCGACAGCTATGAACACTGAAGCTTTCTTT.

This clonotype was seen a few times. V gene TRBV4-3 combines with J gene TRBJ2-7; TRBD2 matches 8 bases. V shed 3 bases and J 0 bases; nucleotides not matched to a gene: 10. Germline loops: CDR1 LGHNA, CDR2 YSLEER. The CDR3 covers 17 residues. The CDR3 region has the DNA TGCGCCAGCAGCCATGTAGTGAGCGGGAGCCGCTCCTACGAGCAGTACTTC. This encodes CASSHVVSGSRSYEQYF.

This chain joins TRBV20-1 and TRBJ1-2, with D uncertain. The CDR3 is 12 amino acids. Germline-derived CDR1 and CDR2 are DFQATT and SNEGSKA (reference sequence). V lost 1 base to trimming and J lost 10 bases, with 13 bases between them. CDR3: CSARGLSDDYTF. The CDR3 region has the DNA TGCAGTGCTAGAGGCCTAAGCGATGACTACACCTTC.

This clonotype was seen a handful of times. V and J are TRBV7-2 and TRBJ2-7; 7 bases map to TRBD2. This CDR3 comprises 16 residues. The trim removed 5 bases at V and 5 bases at J, leaving 15 bases unmatched. Germline assignment: CDR1 SGHTA and CDR2 FQGNSA. CDR3 bases: TGTGCCAGCAGCCCCTACCACCAGGGAGGGCGAAACGAGCAGTACTTC. Its protein is CASSPYHQGGRNEQYF.

Many counts were recorded for this clonotype. V usage is TRBV4-3 and J usage is TRBJ1-2, with D possibly TRBD1 on 6 matching bases. Between the trimmed V and J ends, which lost 0 bases and 3 bases, there was a span of 14 bases. The length of the CDR3 is 16 residues. Germline V gives CDR1 LGHNA, CDR2 YSLEER. The CDR3 region is CASSQDPGASHYGYTF. The CDR3 nucleotides read TGCGCCAGCAGCCAAGATCCAGGGGCGTCCCACTATGGCTACACCTTC.

This clonotype was seen a handful of times. The V call is TRBV12-3 or TRBV12-4, the J call TRBJ1-6; no firm D call. The CDR3 has 16 amino acids. The V end was cut by 3 bases, the J end by 0 bases, with 9 bases between. CDR3 residues: CASSFRGSSYNSPLHF. For the CDR3, the DNA is TGTGCCAGCAGTTTCCGAGGGAGCTCCTATAATTCACCCCTCCACTTT.

CDR3 bases: TGCAGCGTTGATGACGGGCAGGGCACAGATACGCAGTATTTT. Protein: CSVDDGQGTDTQYF. V gene TRBV29-1 combines with J gene TRBJ2-3; D is unresolved. In germline, CDR1 is SQVTM, CDR2 ANQGSEA. With 3 bases removed from V and 1 base from J, the gap between germline ends came to 11 bases. CDR3 length: 14 residues.

This clonotype has more than one count but fewer than ten. The genes are TRBV5-1 and TRBJ2-2; D perhaps matches TRBD2 (6 bases). The germline V gene has CDR1 SGHRS and CDR2 YFSETQ. V lost 1 base and J 4 bases, leaving 14 bases between the germline ends. The CDR3 consists of 16 residues. The DNA for the CDR3 is TGCGCCAGCAGCTTGCTTGTGACTAGTGGCACCGGGGAGCTGTTTTTT. It codes for CASSLLVTSGTGELFF.

This clonotype has more than one count but fewer than ten. Here the CDR3 reads CASSYSITPGGSSYEQYF. The CDR3 nucleotides read TGTGCCAGCAGTTACTCGATTACCCCCGGGGGTTCCTCCTACGAGCAGTACTTC. This rearrangement joins TRBV6-2 or TRBV6-3 to TRBJ2-7, with TRBD2 as a possible D gene (6 bases). Germline-derived CDR1 and CDR2 are MNHEY and SVGEGT. The CDR3 runs 18 residues. V lost 0 bases and J 0 bases, leaving 18 bases between the germline ends.

The chain uses TRBV13 and TRBJ2-7, with D tentatively TRBD1 (6 bases). The CDR3 covers 13 residues. V was pared by 5 bases and J by 3 bases, with 11 bases between. CDR1 and CDR2 (germline): PRHDT, FYEKMQ (reference sequence). The CDR3 coding sequence is TGTGCCAGCAGCCGGGCCAGGGGCTACGAGCAGTACTTC. Its protein is CASSRARGYEQYF.

This clonotype showed up many times. The chain uses TRBV20-1 and TRBJ2-5; D remains ambiguous. The germline V and J ends were trimmed by 0 bases and 5 bases, with 7 bases remaining between them. This CDR3 spans 12 amino acids. The germline V gene has CDR1 DFQATT and CDR2 SNEGSKA (reference sequence). CDR3 loop: CSARDHGETQYF. Here the CDR3 DNA reads TGCAGTGCTAGAGATCACGGGGAGACCCAGTACTTC.